This T cell receptor (beta chain) was recovered during a study of T cells in Graves' hyperthyroidism and ophthalmopathy. Study-wide points: Ophthalmopathy was told apart from stable hyperthyroidism by a 13 V-J model.

Germline V gene data show CDR1 as SGHAT and CDR2 as FQNNGV. With V trimmed by 6 bases and J by 3 bases, 6 bases remained unmatched. This CDR3 has 14 residues. Amplification of TCR beta CDR3 regions used RNA as the template. The TCR CDR3 was amplified in a first-round RT-PCR using the HTBI primer set. TCRdb reprocessed the multiplex PCR reads via MiXCR and lists one record per CDR3 protein. The sample has roughly 500,000 distinct CDR3 sequences; 40% to 55% are singletons. The count of this clonotype is one. Antigen: not known. Investigators excluded patients with uncontrolled infection, other autoimmune disease, pregnancy or lactation.

The chain has TRBV11-2 and TRBJ2-7; 9 nucleotides line up with TRBD2. The TCR sequence derives from an adult woman with Graves' disease, either hyperthyroidism or ophthalmopathy (not recorded which). The specimen sequenced was peripheral blood or thyroid tissue (not recorded which). The CDR3 DNA sequence: TGTGCCAGCAGTCTCAGCGGGAGGCGCTACGAGCAGTACTTC. Translating it yields CASSLSGRRYEQYF.